The TCR beta chain described here comes from a study of yellow fever vaccine responses in identical twins. Trimming stripped 6 bases from V and 2 bases from J, with 12 bases between. Germline V gene lookup returns CDR1 MNHNY and CDR2 SVGAGI (reference sequence). The CDR3 contains 14 residues. As for this clonotype: The antigen is not known.

Study findings and constraints: Each twin's T cell response to the vaccine was reported to look partly convergent and partly personalized.

Each CDR3 protein is one row after TCRdb ran MiXCR on the RT-PCR reads. The table includes roughly 1,200 distinct CDR3 sequences, roughly 77% detected once. The sample was T cells from blood (PBMCs), unsorted or a sorted subset (not recorded which), taken before or after yellow fever vaccination (not recorded which). The TCR originated in a female donor who received the yellow fever vaccine. The gene calls are TRBV6-6 and TRBJ2-3, with D possibly matching TRBD2 (6 bases). CDR3 in amino acids: CASRMEGTTDTQYF. The CDR3 DNA sequence: TGTGCCAGCAGAATGGAGGGGACCACAGATACGCAGTATTTT.